These 30 T cell receptor beta chains originate from one sample sequenced in a study of control samples from healthy donors and cancer patients. The protocol was immunoSEQ multiplex PCR, while the TCRdb copy is restricted to in-frame clones and leaves out a portion. The repertoire holds 150,000 to 200,000 clones, around 90% seen once, with around 1.5% in the top ten. Source material: blood. These receptors were obtained from a woman in her fifties or sixties in good health.

J is TRBJ1-2 and V is TRBV11-2, with D possibly TRBD1 on 5 matching bases. Germline V gene lookup returns CDR1 SGHAT and CDR2 FQNNGV. There are 15 residues in the CDR3. Trimming stripped 2 bases from V and 5 bases from J, with 15 bases between. The DNA of the CDR3 is TGTGCCAGCAGCTTACTCGGGGACTCTCTATATGGCTACACCTTC. Translating it yields CASSLLGDSLYGYTF.

The rearrangement uses TRBV5-6 and TRBJ1-1, with D maybe TRBD1 (6 bases). CDR1 and CDR2 from the germline V gene are SGHDT and YYEEEE. V lost 3 bases, J lost 10 bases, and 16 bases lay in between. The CDR3 contains 13 residues. CDR3 nucleotides: TGTGCCAGCAGCTCCGGGACACCTATCTCAGCTTTCTTT. Encoded protein: CASSSGTPISAFF. The entire variable domain, with the rest obtained from reference TRBV5-6 and TRBJ1-1, is as follows: DAGVTQSPTHLIKTRGQQVTLRCSPKSGHDTVSWYQQALGQGPQFIFQYYEEEERQRGNFPDRFSGHQFPNYSSELNVNALLLGDSALYLCASSSGTPISAFFGQGTRLTVV.

The chain links TRBV7-9 to TRBJ2-3, with 11 bases identical to TRBD2. After removal of 9 bases from V and 2 bases from J, the junction contained 4 bases not matched to a gene. This CDR3 contains 14 residues. Per the germline V gene, CDR1 is SEHNR and CDR2 is FQNEAQ (reference sequence). The CDR3 spells CARGTSGNTDTQYF. The CDR3 DNA sequence: TGTGCCAGAGGGACTAGCGGAAACACAGATACGCAGTATTTT.

A single count supports this clone. The CDR3 here is CASSQASGTAVYGYTF. The CDR3 DNA reads TGCGCCAGCAGCCAGGCTTCGGGGACAGCCGTTTATGGCTACACCTTC. The genes are TRBV4-1 and TRBJ1-2, with 7 bases that match TRBD1. The CDR3 has 16 amino acids. The V gene end was trimmed by 3 bases and the J gene end by 5 bases; junction bases not matched to a gene: 12. CDR1 is MGHRA and CDR2 is YSYEKL in the germline V gene.

The rearrangement joins TRBV25-1 to TRBJ1-1; D is unresolved. Germline CDR1 MGHDK, CDR2 SYGVNS. The CDR3 has 14 amino acids. The germline V and J ends were trimmed by 1 base and 1 base, with 7 bases remaining between them. CDR3 in DNA: TGTGCCAGCAGTGAATTGGGCGGGAACACTGAAGCTTTCTTT. This encodes CASSELGGNTEAFF.

The J gene is TRBJ2-7, the V gene TRBV9; D call uncertain. From germline, CDR1 is SGDLS and CDR2 YYNGEE. V was shortened by 0 bases and J by 5 bases, with 9 bases between the two germline ends. The CDR3 has 13 residues. CDR3 nucleotide sequence: TGTGCCAGCAGCGTAGTTCCCGGAGACGAGCAGTACTTC. It specifies CASSVVPGDEQYF.

This chain connects TRBV4-1 to TRBJ1-5; the D gene is possibly TRBD1 (5 bases). The V gene's germline CDR1 is MGHRA and CDR2 YSYEKL. The CDR3 extends over 16 amino acids. V was trimmed by 4 bases and J by 6 bases, leaving 19 bases between them. As DNA, the CDR3 is TGCGCCAGCAGCCGCCTAGGGGAGGGGTCGGGTCAGCCCCAGCATTTT. It specifies CASSRLGEGSGQPQHF.

The gene calls are TRBV7-2 and TRBJ2-7; D not certain. The V gene lost 7 bases and the J gene lost 0 bases, with 10 bases spanning the gap. Per the germline V gene, CDR1 is SGHTA and CDR2 is FQGNSA. This CDR3 is 13 amino acids long. The CDR3 nucleotides read TGTGCCAGCACCAGGATAAGCTCCTACGAGCAGTACTTC. Amino acid sequence: CASTRISSYEQYF.

A single count supports this clone. The chain links TRBV5-1 to TRBJ2-7, with D perhaps TRBD1 or TRBD2 (6 bases each). CDR3 length equals 14 residues. Germline V CDR1 and CDR2: SGHRS, YFSETQ. V was pared by 0 bases and J by 2 bases, with 9 bases between. Here the CDR3 reads CASSLEGGTYEQYF. The CDR3 bases are TGCGCCAGCAGCTTGGAGGGGGGAACCTACGAGCAGTACTTC.

Comments on this clone: A read error may produce the germline difference seen at one junction end. The rearrangement uses TRBV6-6 and TRBJ2-7, with a tentative D call TRBD1 (6 bases). The V gene's germline CDR1 is MNHNY and CDR2 SVGAGI (reference sequence). The CDR3 consists of 14 residues. The CDR3 bases are TGTGCCAGCAGGTACTCAGGGGAAGCCAACGAGCAGTACTTC. Translation gives CASRYSGEANEQYF.

This chain uses TRBV2 with TRBJ1-2; no clear D. Per germline, CDR1 SNHLY and CDR2 FYNNEI. V gave up 2 bases and J gave up 7 bases, with 8 bases separating them. The CDR3 length is 12 residues. DNA of the CDR3: TGTGCCAGCAGTGAATGGGGAGTTGGCTACACCTTC. It specifies CASSEWGVGYTF.

The gene calls are TRBV5-6 and TRBJ2-6; D unresolved. V was clipped by 4 bases and J by 2 bases, with 10 bases between them. CDR3 length equals 15 residues. Germline CDR1 SGHDT, CDR2 YYEEEE. CDR3 sequence: CASSPTLAGANVLTF. CDR3 in DNA: TGTGCCAGCAGCCCCACTTTGGCTGGGGCCAACGTCCTGACTTTC.

This sequence joins TRBV5-6 and TRBJ2-5; D gene unclear. Germline V gene sequence: CDR1 SGHDT, CDR2 YYEEEE. The CDR3 length is 14 residues. Trimming removed 2 bases at V and 0 bases at J, with 8 bases between. In DNA form, the CDR3 reads TGTGCCAGCAGCTTAGTTGTAAACCAAGAGACCCAGTACTTC. Translation: CASSLVVNQETQYF.

V is TRBV7-2 and J is TRBJ1-2; TRBD1 matches 8 bases. Losses at the gene ends were 2 bases for V and 3 bases for J; bases not matched to a gene: 2. The CDR3 is made up of 14 amino acids. Germline CDR1 is SGHTA and CDR2 is FQGNSA. The chain's CDR3 is CASSLHRGDYGYTF. CDR3 bases: TGTGCCAGCAGCTTACACAGGGGGGACTATGGCTACACCTTC.

The V gene is TRBV11-2, the J gene TRBJ2-7; D perhaps matches TRBD2 (5 bases). This CDR3 region has 14 residues. Trimming left V 3 bases short and J 5 bases short, with 14 bases between. Looked up from germline, CDR1 is SGHAT and CDR2 is FQNNGV. Written as DNA, the CDR3 is TGTGCCAGCAGCTTGGCGCCGGGGTCCGACGAGCAGTACTTC. Translation gives CASSLAPGSDEQYF. Combining the CDR3 with reference TRBV11-2 and TRBJ2-7 gives the whole variable domain EAGVAQSPRYKIIEKRQSVAFWCNPISGHATLYWYQQILGQGPKLLIQFQNNGVVDDSQLPKDRFSAERLKGVDSTLKIQPAKLEDSAVYLCASSLAPGSDEQYFGPGTRLTVT.

This clone was seen at least ten times. The rearrangement uses TRBV2 and TRBJ1-4; no reliable D call. The CDR3 length is 14 residues. The V gene's germline CDR1 is SNHLY and CDR2 FYNNEI. The V end was cut by 5 bases, the J end by 5 bases, with 12 bases between. This CDR3 is CASSPWSQNEKLFF. The CDR3 DNA is TGTGCCAGCAGTCCTTGGTCCCAAAATGAAAAACTGTTTTTT.

V gene TRBV6-6 combines with J gene TRBJ1-1; TRBD1 matches 9 bases. This CDR3 spans 13 amino acids. Germline-derived CDR1 and CDR2 are MNHNY and SVGAGI (reference sequence). V trimming: 6 bases; J trimming: 4 bases; junction bases outside the gene matches: 3. The chain's CDR3 is CASRDRGGTEAFF. The CDR3 coding sequence is TGTGCCAGCAGAGACAGGGGGGGCACTGAAGCTTTCTTT.

This chain joins TRBV11-2 and TRBJ2-7, with D tentatively TRBD2 (6 bases). The germline V gene has CDR1 SGHAT and CDR2 FQNNGV. The CDR3 covers 17 residues. Trimming removed 2 bases at V and 1 base at J, with 18 bases between. The CDR3 here is CASSLTPSGPPSYEQYF. In DNA, the CDR3 is TGTGCCAGCAGCTTAACCCCCAGCGGGCCCCCTTCCTACGAGCAGTACTTC.

The chain combines TRBV6-7 with TRBJ2-1; D not certain. TRBV6-7 is placed among ORFs of uncertain function. The CDR3 loop spans 12 amino acids. The V gene lost 2 bases and the J gene lost 9 bases, with 8 bases spanning the gap. CDR3 nucleotides: TGTGCCAGCAGTTACGTGAACAGTGAGCAGTTCTTC. This gives the protein CASSYVNSEQFF.

The genes are TRBV27 and TRBJ2-3; TRBD2 agrees at 7 bases. This CDR3 contains 12 residues. J was trimmed by 12 bases and V by 5 bases; bases with no gene match: 8. The germline CDR1 and CDR2 sequences are MNHEY and SMNVEV (reference sequence). The CDR3 protein is CASSLQREVQYF. The CDR3 DNA follows: TGTGCCAGCAGTCTCCAGCGGGAAGTTCAGTATTTT.

The gene calls are TRBV25-1 and TRBJ2-1; 8 nucleotides match TRBD2. This CDR3 has 16 residues. The germline V gene encodes CDR1 MGHDK and CDR2 SYGVNS. The V and J ends lost 1 base and 10 bases, in that order; junction bases with no gene match: 12. The CDR3 nucleotides are TGTGCCAGCAGTGAATCCTTCGGGAGGGCCTTAAACGAGCAGTTCTTC. Translated, it gives CASSESFGRALNEQFF.

This rearrangement joins TRBV7-2 to TRBJ1-2, with TRBD1 as a possible D gene (5 bases). The V gene lost 0 bases and the J gene lost 6 bases, with 8 bases spanning the gap. The V gene's germline CDR1 is SGHTA and CDR2 FQGNSA. The CDR3 is made up of 13 amino acids. The CDR3, as DNA: TGTGCCAGCAGCTTAGCGGCAGGGAATGGCTACACCTTC. This gives the protein CASSLAAGNGYTF.

The chain's CDR3 is CASSLAYAPNEKLFF. In DNA, the CDR3 is TGCGCCAGCAGCTTGGCGTATGCGCCTAATGAAAAACTGTTTTTT. The chain couples TRBV5-1 to TRBJ1-4; the D is unclear. Germline V gene data show CDR1 as SGHRS and CDR2 as YFSETQ. Trimming cost V 0 bases and J 3 bases, with 9 bases left between them. The CDR3 is 15 amino acids.

The chain joins TRBV19 to TRBJ2-6, with 8 bases lining up with TRBD2. CDR1 and CDR2 (germline): LNHDA, SQIVND (reference sequence). J lost 1 base, V lost 6 bases, and 5 bases had no gene match. The CDR3 runs 16 residues. The CDR3 region has the DNA TGTGCCAGTAGCCCCGCGGGGGGTTCTGGGGCCAACGTCCTGACTTTC. Amino acid sequence: CASSPAGGSGANVLTF.

This chain links TRBV19 with TRBJ1-6; no definite D call. The CDR3 consists of 15 residues. The V end was cut by 1 base, the J end by 5 bases, with 9 bases between. Germline lookup yields CDR1 LNHDA and CDR2 SQIVND (reference sequence). The CDR3 nucleotides read TGTGCCAGTAGTATAGCTGGAGTAAATAATTCACCCCTCCACTTT. Protein sequence: CASSIAGVNNSPLHF.

The chain has TRBV11-1 and TRBJ1-5; D is ambiguous. The V gene's germline CDR1 is SGHAT and CDR2 FQDESV (reference sequence). This CDR3 has 14 residues. V was shortened by 0 bases and J by 6 bases, with 9 bases between the two germline ends. CDR3 protein: CASSLAPKSQPQHF. DNA for the CDR3: TGTGCCAGCAGCTTAGCCCCGAAGAGTCAGCCCCAGCATTTT.

This chain joins TRBV5-1 and TRBJ2-7; D is unresolved. Germline assignment: CDR1 SGHRS and CDR2 YFSETQ. The V and J ends lost 2 bases and 2 bases respectively, with 11 bases between them. The CDR3 covers 14 residues. CDR3 protein: CASSFKGEPYEQYF. CDR3 nucleotide sequence: TGCGCCAGCAGCTTTAAGGGTGAGCCCTACGAGCAGTACTTC.

V and J are TRBV3-1 (or the pseudogene TRBV3-2) and TRBJ1-5, with no clear D. The CDR3 is made up of 14 amino acids. Germline CDR1 and CDR2: LGHDT and YNNKEL (reference sequence). V dropped 1 base and J dropped 5 bases, with 9 bases sitting between them. CDR3 nucleotide sequence: TGTGCCAGCAGCCAAGTGCCCGGGGATCAGCCCCAGCATTTT. It specifies CASSQVPGDQPQHF.

The chain carries TRBV9 and TRBJ1-1; D is perhaps TRBD1 (5 bases). CDR3 size: 14 residues. V gave up 4 bases and J gave up 3 bases, with 13 bases separating them. Germline V CDR1 and CDR2: SGDLS, YYNGEE. CDR3 protein: CASSPVGGDTEAFF. CDR3 DNA: TGTGCCAGCAGCCCCGTGGGGGGGGACACTGAAGCTTTCTTT. The complete variable domain, with remaining parts taken from reference TRBV9 and TRBJ1-1, reads DSGVTQTPKHLITATGQRVTLRCSPRSGDLSVYWYQQSLDQGLQFLIQYYNGEERAKGNILERFSAQQFPDLHSELNLSSLELGDSALYFCASSPVGGDTEAFFGQGTRLTVV.

This chain connects TRBV5-6 to TRBJ1-2, with unresolved D. CDR3 length equals 14 residues. V lost 4 bases and J 4 bases, leaving 14 bases between the germline ends. The V gene's germline CDR1 is SGHDT and CDR2 YYEEEE. In DNA form, the CDR3 reads TGTGCCAGCAGCCCCAGGACGGACGTCTATGGCTACACCTTC. Translated: CASSPRTDVYGYTF.